The following is a T cell receptor (beta chain) sequence with its context. The data belong to a study of blood T cell repertoires in COVID-19. Overall study: COVID-19 samples collected from the United States, Italy and Spain covered acute and convalescent phases. PBMCs, B-cell-depleted T cells, or T cells were the source of the cDNA or gDNA that made up the material.

Some clones are missing from TCRdb's copy, which holds only in-frame ones; the method was immunoSEQ multiplex PCR. The sample lists over 110,000 clones, approximately 88% occurring once. This TCR derives from a human donor in a cohort sampled during active COVID-19. Sequences were obtained from peripheral blood.

The CDR3 spells CASSSWATDTQYF. The CDR3 coding sequence is TGTGCCAGCAGCTCGTGGGCTACAGATACGCAGTATTTT. This chain links TRBV9 with TRBJ2-3; D call uncertain. CDR3 length: 13 residues. Germline lookup yields CDR1 SGDLS and CDR2 YYNGEE. Trimming left V 4 bases short and J 3 bases short, with 9 bases between.